This is a list of T cell receptor beta chains from one sample in a study of T-cell reconstitution after alpha-beta-depleted transplantation in children. TCRdb called the PCR reads again in MiXCR, with one record for every CDR3 protein. Here the sample spans 230,000 or so distinct CDR3 sequences, 9.7% being singletons. Source: PBMCs from the stem cell graft donor, taken from the stem cell graft. Source of these receptors: a human donor who donated a stem cell graft to a child with SCID. The CDR3 runs from the conserved cysteine through the conserved F or W. The D gene is left open where the match is weak. Size is stated for part of the rows, as once, few or many counts, or as a class when the clone is expanded.

size: many; V: TRBV7-9; J: TRBJ2-3; D: -; DNA: TGTGCCAGCAGCTCCCAAGGATTGGGGACAGATACGCAGTATTTT; CDR3: CASSSQGLGTDTQYF
size: many; V: TRBV20-1; J: TRBJ1-2; D: TRBD1; DNA: TGCAATTCTAGACAGGGGTCTAACTATGGCTACACCTTC; CDR3: CNSRQGSNYGYTF
size: -; V: TRBV5-1; J: TRBJ2-7; D: -; DNA: TGCGCCAGCAGCTTGAACATTGGGACAAGGCTCTCCTACGAGCAGAACTTC; CDR3: CASSLNIGTRLSYEQNF
size: -; V: TRBV29-1; J: TRBJ2-7; D: TRBD1; DNA: TGCAGCGCAAGGACAGGGAGCCACTACGAGCAGTACTTC; CDR3: CSARTGSHYEQYF
size: few; V: TRBV7-2; J: TRBJ2-1; D: -; DNA: TGTGCCAGCAGCTCCTACTTGGTTCCCAATGAGCAGTTCTTC; CDR3: CASSSYLVPNEQFF
size: many; V: TRBV11-2; J: TRBJ2-3; D: -; DNA: TGTGCCAGCAGCTTTACCCCAGATACGCAGTATTTT; CDR3: CASSFTPDTQYF
size: many; V: TRBV28; J: TRBJ2-7; D: -; DNA: TGTGCCAGCAGTTTCCGGGCTCACGAGCAGTACTTC; CDR3: CASSFRAHEQYF
size: many; V: TRBV29-1; J: TRBJ2-3; D: -; DNA: TGCAGCGTTGACGGGGTGTCCCCCACAGATACGCAGTATTTT; CDR3: CSVDGVSPTDTQYF
size: many; V: TRBV9; J: TRBJ1-1; D: -; DNA: TGTGCCAGCAGCGTAGACGGGGAGAACACTGAAGCTTTCTTT; CDR3: CASSVDGENTEAFF
size: many; V: TRBV5-1; J: TRBJ2-5; D: -; DNA: TGCGCCAGCAGCTGGGAACGACTAGATAGGCAAGAGACCCAGTACTTC; CDR3: CASSWERLDRQETQYF
size: many; V: TRBV6-1; J: TRBJ1-6; D: -; DNA: TGTGCCAGCAGTGAAGCGCCGGGTAAAGATAATTCACCCCTCCACTTT; CDR3: CASSEAPGKDNSPLHF
size: many; V: TRBV12-3/TRBV12-4; J: TRBJ1-1; D: TRBD1; DNA: TGTGCCAGCAGTTTACGCGGCCAGGGGGGGTTACGCGCTGAAGCTTTCTTT; CDR3: CASSLRGQGGLRAEAFF
size: many; V: TRBV12-3/TRBV12-4; J: TRBJ1-1; D: -; DNA: TGTGCCAGCAGTTTCGGTAGCAGGGTAGAAGCTTTCTTT; CDR3: CASSFGSRVEAFF
size: -; V: TRBV1; J: TRBJ2-1; D: -; DNA: TGCACCAGCAGCCGAGGCCTAGCGGGGTCGAATGAGCGGTTCTTC; CDR3: CTSSRGLAGSNERFF
size: many; V: TRBV12-3/TRBV12-4; J: TRBJ2-2; D: TRBD2; DNA: TGTGTGACACAACCCGACTCGGGGGGGTCGAACACCGGGGAGCTGTTTTTT; CDR3: CVTQPDSGGSNTGELFF
size: many; V: TRBV20-1; J: TRBJ2-1; D: TRBD2; DNA: TGCAGTGCGCCCCTAGCGGGGGATAACAATGAGCAGTTCTTC; CDR3: CSAPLAGDNNEQFF
size: many; V: TRBV3-1; J: TRBJ1-2; D: -; DNA: TGTGCCAGCAGCCGCCGGGGGGACGGGGGCTACACCTTC; CDR3: CASSRRGDGGYTF
size: many; V: TRBV5-1; J: TRBJ2-3; D: -; DNA: TGCGCCAGCAGCTCGGACTCAGATACGCAGTATTTT; CDR3: CASSSDSDTQYF
size: many; V: TRBV12-3/TRBV12-4; J: TRBJ1-4; D: -; DNA: TGTGCCAGCAGTCCCTCGTTCAGGCCTGATGAAAAACTGTTTTTT; CDR3: CASSPSFRPDEKLFF
size: many; V: TRBV20-1; J: TRBJ2-5; D: TRBD2; DNA: TGCAGTGCTACCCAAACCAGCGGGGGGGTGGATGAGACCCAGTACTTC; CDR3: CSATQTSGGVDETQYF
size: many; V: TRBV6-2/TRBV6-3; J: TRBJ2-7; D: -; DNA: TGTGCCAGCAGTTATCGAGCATCCTACGAGCAGTACTTC; CDR3: CASSYRASYEQYF
size: many; V: TRBV19; J: TRBJ1-1; D: -; DNA: TGTGCCAGTAGTATATTCCCCCGGGAGGGGTCGAACACTGAAGCTTTCTTT; CDR3: CASSIFPREGSNTEAFF
size: -; V: TRBV18; J: TRBJ1-4; D: -; DNA: TGTGCCAGCTCCCGGGGATTCGCTAATGAAAAACTGTTTTTT; CDR3: CASSRGFANEKLFF
size: -; V: TRBV7-2; J: TRBJ1-6; D: -; DNA: TGTGCCAGCAGCCTCCGGGATTCACCCCTCCACTTT; CDR3: CASSLRDSPLHF
size: many; V: TRBV25-1; J: TRBJ1-4; D: -; DNA: TGTGCCAGCAGTGAAGAAGGGGAGGTAGAAAAACTGTTTTTT; CDR3: CASSEEGEVEKLFF
size: many; V: TRBV9; J: TRBJ2-3; D: -; DNA: TGTGCCAGCAGCACAGCGCCGGGGGGCACAGATACGCAGTATTTT; CDR3: CASSTAPGGTDTQYF
size: many; V: TRBV3-1; J: TRBJ2-3; D: TRBD2; DNA: TGTGCCAGCAGCCAGCGGGGGGGCCCACCAGATACGCAGTATTTT; CDR3: CASSQRGGPPDTQYF
size: -; V: TRBV11-3; J: TRBJ2-3; D: TRBD2; DNA: TGTGCCAGCAGCAGCCCAGCGGGGGGGCCCGGAGATACGCAGTATTTT; CDR3: CASSSPAGGPGDTQYF
size: many; V: TRBV7-9; J: TRBJ1-4; D: -; DNA: TGTGCCAGCGCGGCGGGCAGTTCCTCTGAAAAACTGTTTTTT; CDR3: CASAAGSSSEKLFF
size: many; V: TRBV19; J: TRBJ1-5; D: TRBD1; DNA: TGTGCCAGTAGTATAAACCCCCTCCCGGGACAGGAATTAATATGGCAGCCCCAGCATTTT; CDR3: CASSINPLPGQELIWQPQHF
size: many; V: TRBV5-1; J: TRBJ2-1; D: TRBD1; DNA: TGCGCCAGCAGCTTACAGGGGGCAGGATACAATGAGCAGTTCTTC; CDR3: CASSLQGAGYNEQFF
size: few; V: TRBV20-1; J: TRBJ1-1; D: -; DNA: TGCAGTGCTAGAGCCCCCAATCCAAACACTGAAGCTTTCTTT; CDR3: CSARAPNPNTEAFF
size: many; V: TRBV5-1; J: TRBJ2-1; D: TRBD2; DNA: TGCGCCAGCAGCCGTGGGGGGGTCTACAATGAGCAGTTCTTC; CDR3: CASSRGGVYNEQFF
size: -; V: TRBV6-1; J: TRBJ2-2; D: -; DNA: TGTGCCAGTTATACATCCGAGGGCACCGGGGAGCTGTTTTTT; CDR3: CASYTSEGTGELFF
size: few; V: TRBV5-1; J: TRBJ1-2; D: -; DNA: TGCGCCAGCAGCACCCCAGGGGCGCGGTATGGCTACACCTTC; CDR3: CASSTPGARYGYTF
size: -; V: TRBV12-3/TRBV12-4; J: TRBJ2-5; D: -; DNA: TGTGCCAGCAGTTTATGGGACACCAAGGATGGGACCCAGTACTTC; CDR3: CASSLWDTKDGTQYF
size: -; V: TRBV6-1; J: TRBJ2-1; D: TRBD1; DNA: TGTGCCAGCAGTGAAGCGCCCGGGACAGGGATTGAGCAGTTCTTC; CDR3: CASSEAPGTGIEQFF
size: many; V: TRBV4-1; J: TRBJ1-1; D: -; DNA: TGCGCCAGCAGTACGGACCCAAATCGGATGAACACTGAAGCTTTCTTT; CDR3: CASSTDPNRMNTEAFF
size: many; V: TRBV7-9; J: TRBJ1-3; D: -; DNA: TGTGCCAGCAGCTTAGGACCGGCAGGAGGAAACACCATATATTTT; CDR3: CASSLGPAGGNTIYF
size: many; V: TRBV29-1; J: TRBJ2-1; D: -; DNA: TGCAGCGTTGATATCGGGTGGAATGAGCAGTTCTTC; CDR3: CSVDIGWNEQFF